The 6 T cell receptor beta chains listed next were all sequenced from one sample in a study of cytomegalovirus exposure and HLA in healthy donors (TCRdb year 2017). Receptor libraries were prepared by the immunoSEQ multiplex PCR assay. The multiplex PCR relied on a mix of 60 forward primers for TCR Vbeta segments and 13 reverse primers for TCR Jbeta segments. Sourced from immuneACCESS, this table was stored by TCRdb with only in-frame sequences that have V and J called. A share of the clones is absent; for the studies checked, an unresolved V gene accounts for under half, and the remainder has no known explanation. Present in this sample are tens of thousands of clones, approximately 80% of which were seen just once. The ten biggest clones cover 4.3% of the sample. The sample taken for sequencing was PBMCs. The receptor source for this set is a man aged 30-40 years in good health and CMV-seronegative.

This clone appeared a single time. The chain is built from TRBV4-1 and TRBJ2-7, with D possibly being TRBD1 (6 bases). Germline CDR1 reads MGHRA; CDR2 reads YSYEKL. The CDR3 consists of 17 residues. Between the trimmed V and J ends, which lost 0 bases and 1 base, there was a span of 16 bases. The CDR3 loop reads CASSQDLGTRKSYEQYF. CDR3 DNA sequence: TGCGCCAGCAGCCAAGATTTGGGGACACGCAAATCCTACGAGCAGTACTTC.

This clone was recorded once. CDR3 protein: CASSYETGGQNTF. The CDR3 coding sequence is TGTGCCAGCAGTTACGAGACAGGGGGCCAAAACACCTTC. V usage is TRBV6-5 and J usage is TRBJ1-2; 10 bases align to TRBD1. The CDR3 runs to 13 residues. The V gene's germline CDR1 is MNHEY and CDR2 SVGAGI. Unmatched junction bases numbered 6, after V lost 2 bases and J lost 12 bases.

This clone was observed a few times. The chain employs TRBV6-6 and TRBJ2-3; 8 bases are shared with TRBD1. Germline V lookup: CDR1 MNHNY, CDR2 SVGAGI (reference sequence). V was pared by 0 bases and J by 1 base, with 0 bases of the junction left unmatched. The CDR3 contains 15 residues. Here the CDR3 DNA reads TGTGCCAGCAGTTACTCGGGACAGGGCACAGATACGCAGTATTTT. Translation: CASSYSGQGTDTQYF.

V gene TRBV27 combines with J gene TRBJ2-2; 15 bases agree with TRBD2. V lost 1 base and J lost 4; bases outside the gene matches: 13. CDR1 MNHEY and CDR2 SMNVEV come from the germline V gene (reference sequence). The CDR3 runs to 21 residues. The CDR3 coding sequence is TGTGCCAGCAGTTTATGGCCGGGGACTAGCGGGGGGTCTCTCTCCACCGGGGAGCTGTTTTTT. Its translation is CASSLWPGTSGGSLSTGELFF.

The rearrangement uses TRBV7-2 and TRBJ2-5, with 7 bases identical to TRBD2. The CDR3 sequence is 13 residues long. Germline CDR1 is SGHTA and CDR2 is FQGNSA. The J segment lost 8 bases and the V segment lost 0 bases, leaving 3 bases of the junction unmatched. In DNA form, the CDR3 reads TGTGCCAGCAGCTTAGCAGAGCGGGGAACCCAGTACTTC. It is translated as CASSLAERGTQYF.

V is TRBV9 and J is TRBJ2-3, with 8 bases lining up with TRBD2. The CDR3 runs 14 residues. With 1 base clipped from V and 5 bases from J, the junction kept 3 bases outside the gene matches. Germline CDR1 reads SGDLS; CDR2 reads YYNGEE. The DNA for the CDR3 is TGTGCCAGCAGCGTATGGCTAGCGGGAGATACGCAGTATTTT. Translation gives CASSVWLAGDTQYF.